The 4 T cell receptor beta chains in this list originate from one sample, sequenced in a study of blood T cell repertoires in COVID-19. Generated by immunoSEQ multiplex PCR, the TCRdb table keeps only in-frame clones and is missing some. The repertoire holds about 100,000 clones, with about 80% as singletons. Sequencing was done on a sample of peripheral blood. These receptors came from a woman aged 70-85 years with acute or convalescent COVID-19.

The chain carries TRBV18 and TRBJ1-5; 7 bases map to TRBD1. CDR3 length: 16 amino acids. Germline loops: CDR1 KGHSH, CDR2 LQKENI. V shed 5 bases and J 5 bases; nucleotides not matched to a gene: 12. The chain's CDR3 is CASSSIDRANDQPQHF. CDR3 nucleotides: TGTGCCAGCTCATCAATAGACAGGGCTAACGATCAGCCCCAGCATTTT.

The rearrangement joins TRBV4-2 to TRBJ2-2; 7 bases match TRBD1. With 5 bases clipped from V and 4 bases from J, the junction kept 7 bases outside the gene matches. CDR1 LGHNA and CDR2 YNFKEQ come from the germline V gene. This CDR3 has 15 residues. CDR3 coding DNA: TGTGCCAGCAGCAACGACAGGGCCCCCACCGGGGAGCTGTTTTTT. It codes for CASSNDRAPTGELFF.

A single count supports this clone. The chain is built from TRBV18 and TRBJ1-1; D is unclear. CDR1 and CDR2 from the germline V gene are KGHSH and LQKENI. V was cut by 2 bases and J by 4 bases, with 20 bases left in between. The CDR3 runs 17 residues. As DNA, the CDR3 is TGTGCCAGCTCACCAGGGAAATTTGGGGTAGGGAGCACTGAAGCTTTCTTT. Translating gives CASSPGKFGVGSTEAFF.

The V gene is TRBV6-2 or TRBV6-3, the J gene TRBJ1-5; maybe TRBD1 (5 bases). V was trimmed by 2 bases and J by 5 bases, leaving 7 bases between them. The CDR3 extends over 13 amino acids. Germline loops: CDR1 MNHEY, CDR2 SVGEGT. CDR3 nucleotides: TGTGCCAGCAGTTACACGGGGGATCAGCCCCAGCATTTT. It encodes CASSYTGDQPQHF.